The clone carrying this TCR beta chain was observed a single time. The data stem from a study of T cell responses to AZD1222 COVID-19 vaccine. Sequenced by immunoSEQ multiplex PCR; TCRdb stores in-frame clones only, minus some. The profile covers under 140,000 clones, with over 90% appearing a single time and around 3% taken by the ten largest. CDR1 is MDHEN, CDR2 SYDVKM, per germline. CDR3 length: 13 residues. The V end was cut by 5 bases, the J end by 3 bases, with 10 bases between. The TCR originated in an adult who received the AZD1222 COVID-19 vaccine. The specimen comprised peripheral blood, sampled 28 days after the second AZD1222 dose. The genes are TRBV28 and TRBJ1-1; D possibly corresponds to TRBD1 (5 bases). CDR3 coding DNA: TGTGCCAGCAGTCAGGGTGGAGACACTGAAGCTTTCTTT. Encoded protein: CASSQGGDTEAFF.